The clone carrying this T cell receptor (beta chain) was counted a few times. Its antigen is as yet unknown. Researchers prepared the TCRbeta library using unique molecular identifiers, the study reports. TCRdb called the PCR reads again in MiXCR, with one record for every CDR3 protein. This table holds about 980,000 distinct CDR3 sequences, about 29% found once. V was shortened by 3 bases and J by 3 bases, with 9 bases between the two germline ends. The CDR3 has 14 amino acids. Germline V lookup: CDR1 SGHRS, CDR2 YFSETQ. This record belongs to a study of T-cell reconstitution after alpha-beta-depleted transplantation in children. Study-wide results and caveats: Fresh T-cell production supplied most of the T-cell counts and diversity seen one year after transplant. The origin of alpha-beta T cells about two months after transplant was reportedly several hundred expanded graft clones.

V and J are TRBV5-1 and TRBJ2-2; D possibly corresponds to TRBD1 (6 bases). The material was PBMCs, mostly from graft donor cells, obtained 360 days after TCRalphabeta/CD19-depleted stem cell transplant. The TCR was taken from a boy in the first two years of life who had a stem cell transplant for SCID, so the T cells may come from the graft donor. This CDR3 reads CASSSDRHTGELFF. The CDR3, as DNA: TGCGCCAGCAGCTCCGACAGGCACACCGGGGAGCTGTTTTTT.